These T cell receptor beta chains were read from a single sample in a study of CD8 T cells in ankylosing spondylitis. TCRdb ran MiXCR on the 5' RACE reads and lists one entry per CDR3 protein. Here the sample spans fewer than 650,000 distinct CDR3 sequences, about an eighth being singletons. What was sequenced was blood, either unsorted or a sorted T cell fraction (not recorded which). The receptors derive from a male donor with ankylosing spondylitis. Both conserved end residues are part of each CDR3. Each record gives: clone size, D gene, CDR3 length, V gene, J gene, CDR3 DNA, CDR3 protein. D genes are given only for firm matches. The size entry is marked missing in some rows and otherwise reads once, few, many or a size class.

>many|-|14|TRBV12-3/TRBV12-4|TRBJ1-2
TGTGCCAGCAGTTTACGAGAGGTTTTCTATGGCTACACCTTC
CASSLREVFYGYTF
>few|-|11|TRBV6-1|TRBJ2-7
TGTGCCAGCAGTGAATTGGGAGAGCAGTACTTC
CASSELGEQYF
>-|-|15|TRBV11-1|TRBJ2-3
TGTGCCAGCAGCCTCCGCGGCGGGGATAGCGATACGCAGTATTTT
CASSLRGGDSDTQYF
>-|TRBD1|16|TRBV27|TRBJ2-4
TGTGCCAGCAGTCCGACAGGGGGCGTCGGCAAAAACATTCAGTACTTC
CASSPTGGVGKNIQYF
>-|TRBD1|13|TRBV6-1|TRBJ2-1
TGTGCCATTTCCGGGACAGGGGTAGGAGAGCAGTTCTTC
CAISGTGVGEQFF
>-|TRBD1|16|TRBV11-2|TRBJ1-4
TGTGCCAGCAGCCTGGCCCTCCGACAGGGACATGAAAAACTGTTTTTT
CASSLALRQGHEKLFF
>many|-|13|TRBV6-2/TRBV6-3|TRBJ2-7
TGTGCCGGAAGAGCGGGTAACTCCTACGAGCAGTACTTC
CAGRAGNSYEQYF
>-|TRBD2|15|TRBV4-1|TRBJ2-2
TGCGCCAGCACCTGGGGGACTAGCGGGACCGGGGAGCTGTTTTTT
CASTWGTSGTGELFF
>-|-|15|TRBV3-1|TRBJ2-2
TGTGCCAGCACCTCCTACAGGGGGGGCACCGGGGAGCTGTTTTTT
CASTSYRGGTGELFF
>many|-|12|TRBV7-2|TRBJ2-5
TGTGCCAGCAGCTTTTCTTGGGAGACCCAGTACTTC
CASSFSWETQYF
>-|TRBD2|17|TRBV27|TRBJ2-1
TGTGCCAGCAGAAGACTAGCGGGAGGTACCAACTACAATGAGCAGTTCTTC
CASRRLAGGTNYNEQFF
>-|TRBD2|14|TRBV2|TRBJ2-3
TGTGCCAGCAGGAGGGGACTAGCGTTAGATACGCAGTATTTT
CASRRGLALDTQYF
>-|-|14|TRBV7-9|TRBJ2-3
TGTGCCAGCAGACCAGGGACAAACACAGATACGCAGTATTTT
CASRPGTNTDTQYF
>-|TRBD1|15|TRBV15|TRBJ1-2
TGTGCCACCAGCAGAGAAGCAGGGGGCAACTATGGCTACACCTTC
CATSREAGGNYGYTF
>-|-|12|TRBV3-1|TRBJ2-2
TGTGCCAGCAACCTTCACACCGGGGAGCTGTTTTTT
CASNLHTGELFF
>-|TRBD1|14|TRBV5-6|TRBJ1-2
TGTGCCAGCTCCGGTTTACAGGGGATGCGAGGCTACACCTTC
CASSGLQGMRGYTF
>many|TRBD2|15|TRBV12-3/TRBV12-4|TRBJ2-3
TGTGCCAGCAGTTTAGCGCTCGGGAGGACAGATACGCAGTATTTT
CASSLALGRTDTQYF
>few|TRBD1|14|TRBV2|TRBJ1-5
TGTGCCAGCAGTACAGGGGTTCCCCATCAGCCCCAGCATTTT
CASSTGVPHQPQHF
>many|-|13|TRBV24-1|TRBJ1-2
TGTGCCACCAGTGATCCCGGCCAGTATGGCTACACCTTC
CATSDPGQYGYTF
>-|-|12|TRBV20-1|TRBJ2-5
TGCAGTGCTAGAACGTACCAAGAGACCCAGTACTTC
CSARTYQETQYF
>-|-|14|TRBV2|TRBJ2-5
TGTGCCAGCAGTGAAGGAACAGGTCGGGGGACCCAGTACTTC
CASSEGTGRGTQYF
>-|-|15|TRBV20-1|TRBJ1-5
TGCAGTGCTAGAGGAGGTAGGGGGAGCAATCAGCCCCAGCATTTT
CSARGGRGSNQPQHF
>few|-|12|TRBV29-1|TRBJ1-1
TGCAGCGGAAACAGGCTAGAGACTGAAGCTTTCTTT
CSGNRLETEAFF
>-|-|12|TRBV20-1|TRBJ1-2
TGCAGTGCTAGAGTTTCGGGCTATGGCTACACCTTC
CSARVSGYGYTF
>few|-|14|TRBV12-3/TRBV12-4|TRBJ2-2
TGTGCCAGCAGTTTCACGGTCCTAAACGGGGAGCTGTTTTTT
CASSFTVLNGELFF
>-|-|15|TRBV12-3/TRBV12-4|TRBJ2-1
TGTGCCAGCAGCAGGACTATCAGCTCCTACAATGAGCAGTTCTTC
CASSRTISSYNEQFF
>-|TRBD2|15|TRBV9|TRBJ2-1
TGTGCCAGCAGCGTAGGCGGGAGGGCTCACAATGAGCAGTTCTTC
CASSVGGRAHNEQFF
>-|TRBD1|14|TRBV5-1|TRBJ1-5
TGCGCCAGCAGCCAAGAGACAGGGAATCAGCCCCAGCATTTT
CASSQETGNQPQHF
>-|-|14|TRBV10-2|TRBJ1-5
TGCGCCAGCAACAGTGGCGGTTTCAATCAGCCCCAGCATTTT
CASNSGGFNQPQHF
>-|-|18|TRBV18|TRBJ2-6
TGTGCCAGCTCACCACCGGGAGGGGGACCCTCTGGGGCCAACGTCCTGACTTTC
CASSPPGGGPSGANVLTF
>-|-|15|TRBV5-1|TRBJ2-5
TGCGCCAGCAGCTCACGCCGGGACACGCAAGAGACCCAGTACTTC
CASSSRRDTQETQYF
>-|TRBD2|13|TRBV20-1|TRBJ2-1
TGCAGTGCAACCGGGACTACTTACAATGAGCAGTTCTTC
CSATGTTYNEQFF
>many|-|13|TRBV7-2|TRBJ2-7
TGTGCCAGCAGCCTCCAAGGCGGCGACGAGCAGTACTTC
CASSLQGGDEQYF
>many|TRBD1|14|TRBV7-2|TRBJ1-5
TGTGCCAGCAGCTTTCAGGGGGCAGCCGGGCCCCAGCATTTT
CASSFQGAAGPQHF
>-|-|15|TRBV3-1|TRBJ1-1
TGTGCCAGCAGCCAAGATATCGGAATGAACACTGAAGCTTTCTTT
CASSQDIGMNTEAFF
>few|-|12|TRBV6-2/TRBV6-3|TRBJ2-7
TGTGCCAGCAGTTCCCCTCCGTACGAGCAGTACTTC
CASSSPPYEQYF
>-|-|15|TRBV30|TRBJ2-1
TGTGCCTGGAGTGTAAGAGGGACGGACTACAATGAGCAGTTCTTC
CAWSVRGTDYNEQFF
>-|TRBD2|15|TRBV5-1|TRBJ2-1
TGCGCCAGCAGCTTGGTAACTAGCGGGACCGGTGAGCAGTTCTTC
CASSLVTSGTGEQFF
>-|TRBD1|16|TRBV12-3/TRBV12-4|TRBJ1-2
TGTGCCAGCAGCGCAACGGGGGACAGGGATCTCTATGGCTACACCTTC
CASSATGDRDLYGYTF
>few|-|14|TRBV2|TRBJ1-1
TGTGCCAGCAGTGTAGTGGGAGTTGACACTGAAGCTTTCTTT
CASSVVGVDTEAFF
>few|-|16|TRBV5-1|TRBJ2-1
TGCGCCAGCAGCTTCCCCCAGGGTAGTTTTAACAATGAGCAGTTCTTC
CASSFPQGSFNNEQFF
>-|-|15|TRBV7-9|TRBJ2-1
TGTGCCAGCAGCCCGAGAGGGAATGAAAACAATGAGCAGTTCTTC
CASSPRGNENNEQFF
>-|-|17|TRBV6-2/TRBV6-3|TRBJ2-2
TGTGCCAGCAGTTACTCCAGTTTTCCCGCGAACACCGGGGAGCTGTTTTTT
CASSYSSFPANTGELFF
>few|-|13|TRBV10-1|TRBJ2-4
TGCGCCAGCAGTGACCGAGCCAAAAACATTCAGTACTTC
CASSDRAKNIQYF
>-|-|13|TRBV12-3/TRBV12-4|TRBJ1-1
TGTGCCAGCACCGTGAGAGGGATGACTGAAGCTTTCTTT
CASTVRGMTEAFF
>-|-|15|TRBV7-9|TRBJ1-2
TGTGCCAGCAGCTTAGGCGGCAGGGACGGGTATGGCTACACCTTC
CASSLGGRDGYGYTF
>-|TRBD1|16|TRBV3-1|TRBJ1-1
TGTGCCAGCAGCCCGTCTTTGGGACAGGGGAGCACTGAAGCTTTCTTT
CASSPSLGQGSTEAFF
>-|-|12|TRBV29-1|TRBJ1-1
TGCAGCGTTGAGGGGGGGGGGACTGAAGCTTTCTTT
CSVEGGGTEAFF
>few|TRBD1|13|TRBV28|TRBJ1-2
TGTGCCAGCAGTCTCTTCTCCGACAGGGATTCTACCTTC
CASSLFSDRDSTF
>-|TRBD2|16|TRBV4-2|TRBJ2-7
TGTGCCAGCAGCCCCCCGCGGGCTAGCGGGACCTACGAGCAGTACTTC
CASSPPRASGTYEQYF
>many|-|13|TRBV10-3|TRBJ1-5
TGTGCCATCAGCGGAGTCAGGGACCAGCCCCAGCATTTT
CAISGVRDQPQHF
>many|-|14|TRBV7-6|TRBJ2-1
TGTGCCAGCAGCTCCCGTGGACTCTACAATGAGCAGTTCTTC
CASSSRGLYNEQFF
>-|TRBD1|18|TRBV6-2/TRBV6-3|TRBJ1-1
TGTGCCAGCAGTTACTCGCTCGGACAGGGCGGATCGTACACTGAAGCTTTCTTT
CASSYSLGQGGSYTEAFF
>few|-|14|TRBV6-5|TRBJ1-5
TGTGCCAGCAGTTACCCACAGGGTGGTCAGCCCCAGCATTTT
CASSYPQGGQPQHF
>-|-|12|TRBV5-1|TRBJ2-3
TGCGCCAGCAGCTCGCCTTTGGATACGCAGTATTTT
CASSSPLDTQYF
>few|-|12|TRBV12-3/TRBV12-4|TRBJ2-3
TGTGCCAGCGGCCCGGCCCTGGATACGCAGTATTTT
CASGPALDTQYF
>few|-|17|TRBV20-1|TRBJ2-6
TGCAGTGCTAGTAGTCCGGAAAAGAGATCTGGGGCCAACGTCCTGACTTTC
CSASSPEKRSGANVLTF
>many|TRBD1|13|TRBV27|TRBJ2-3
TGTGCCAGCAAGGGGGCGTCTTCTGGTACGCAGTATTTT
CASKGASSGTQYF
>-|TRBD2|16|TRBV7-2|TRBJ2-2
TGTGCCAGCACCGTTTTCGGGGGGAAGAACACCGGGGAGCTGTTTTTT
CASTVFGGKNTGELFF
>-|-|12|TRBV20-1|TRBJ1-2
TGCAGTGCTGCCGCCAGTGACTATGGCTACACCTTC
CSAAASDYGYTF